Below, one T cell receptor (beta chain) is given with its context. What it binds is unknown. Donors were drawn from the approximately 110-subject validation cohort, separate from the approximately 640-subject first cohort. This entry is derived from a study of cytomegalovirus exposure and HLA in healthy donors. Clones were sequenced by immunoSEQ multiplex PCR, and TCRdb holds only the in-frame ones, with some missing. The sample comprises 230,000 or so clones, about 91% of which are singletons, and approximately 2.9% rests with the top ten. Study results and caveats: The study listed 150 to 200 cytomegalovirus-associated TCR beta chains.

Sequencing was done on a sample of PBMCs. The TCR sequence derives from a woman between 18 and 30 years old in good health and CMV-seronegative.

CDR3 region: CASSQGTNSYEQYF. CDR3 sequence (DNA): TGCGCCAGCAGCCAAGGGACTAACTCCTACGAGCAGTACTTC. The chain combines TRBV4-1 with TRBJ2-7, with a tentative D call TRBD2 (6 bases). In germline, CDR1 is MGHRA, CDR2 YSYEKL. Trimming removed 1 base from V and 0 bases from J, with 7 bases in between. The CDR3 is made up of 14 amino acids.